This T cell receptor (beta chain) originates from a study of blood T cell repertoires in COVID-19. V lost 5 bases, J lost 1 base, and 14 bases lay in between. The germline V gene has CDR1 LNHDA and CDR2 SQIVND (reference sequence). CDR3 length: 16 amino acids. Here immunoSEQ multiplex PCR was the method, and the copy in TCRdb shows in-frame clones only, minus some. The data contain more than 150,000 clones, 85% to 95% of them singletons. The chain is built from TRBV19 and TRBJ1-4, with no clear D. Sample: peripheral blood. This TCR derives from a middle-aged man with acute or convalescent COVID-19. The CDR3: CASSYRTGRTNEKLFF. The CDR3 DNA is TGTGCCAGTAGTTACCGGACCGGGAGAACTAATGAAAAACTGTTTTTT.